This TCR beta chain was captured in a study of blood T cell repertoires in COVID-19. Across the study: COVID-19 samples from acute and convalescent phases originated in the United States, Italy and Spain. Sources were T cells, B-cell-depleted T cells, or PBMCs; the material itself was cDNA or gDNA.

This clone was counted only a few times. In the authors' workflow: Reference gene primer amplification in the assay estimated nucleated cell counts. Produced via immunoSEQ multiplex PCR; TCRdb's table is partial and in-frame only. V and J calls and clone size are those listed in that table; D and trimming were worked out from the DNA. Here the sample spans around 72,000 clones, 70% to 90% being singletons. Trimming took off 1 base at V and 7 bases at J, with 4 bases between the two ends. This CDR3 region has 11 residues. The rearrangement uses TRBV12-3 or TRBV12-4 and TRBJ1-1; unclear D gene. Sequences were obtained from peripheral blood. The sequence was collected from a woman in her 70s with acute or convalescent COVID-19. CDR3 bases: TGTGCCAGCAGTTTAGAGCGTGAAGCTTTCTTT. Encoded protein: CASSLEREAFF.